The next 5 T cell receptor beta chains were all read from a single sample in a study of blood T cell repertoires in COVID-19. The protocol was immunoSEQ multiplex PCR, while the TCRdb copy is restricted to in-frame clones and leaves out a portion. The sample records approximately 40,000 clones, around 80% being singletons. Sequencing was done on a sample of peripheral blood. All receptors come from a human donor in a cohort sampled during active COVID-19.

This clone was seen more than once but under ten times. V usage is TRBV7-9 and J usage is TRBJ1-6; 9 positions agree with TRBD1. This CDR3 comprises 15 residues. Germline V gene lookup returns CDR1 SEHNR and CDR2 FQNEAQ (reference sequence). V lost 5 bases to trimming and J lost 8 bases; unmatched junction nucleotides: 7. The CDR3 sequence: CASSPRQGDYSPLHF. The CDR3 DNA reads as TGTGCCAGCAGCCCCAGACAGGGGGATTATTCACCCCTCCACTTT.

This clone has a single count. V is TRBV11-3 and J is TRBJ2-7; 8 nucleotides match TRBD2. Germline loops: CDR1 SGHNT, CDR2 YENEEA. The CDR3 has 14 amino acids. The trim removed 5 bases at V and 2 bases at J, leaving 5 bases unmatched. The CDR3 spells CASSPTGGTYEQYF. CDR3 DNA sequence: TGTGCCAGCAGCCCCACGGGGGGGACCTACGAGCAGTACTTC.

This chain uses TRBV14 with TRBJ1-1, with D possibly TRBD1 on 6 matching bases. V gave up 2 bases and J gave up 12 bases, with 13 bases separating them. Germline V gene lookup returns CDR1 SGHDN and CDR2 FVKESK. The CDR3 contains 12 residues. CDR3 residues: CASSQRGSKPFF. The CDR3 coding sequence is TGTGCCAGCAGCCAAAGGGGGAGCAAACCTTTCTTT.

The chain uses TRBV11-1 and TRBJ1-1, with 7 bases lining up with TRBD1. This CDR3 contains 15 residues. Germline CDR1 is SGHAT and CDR2 is FQDESV (reference sequence). Germline trimming cut 4 bases from V and 1 base from J; bases unmatched to any gene: 6. The CDR3 sequence: CASSYRGGKNTEAFF. The CDR3, as DNA: TGTGCCAGCAGCTACAGGGGTGGAAAGAACACTGAAGCTTTCTTT.

The chain recombines TRBV27 with TRBJ1-6; TRBD1 is a possible D gene (5 bases). The CDR3 is made up of 15 amino acids. Trimming removed 7 bases at V and 1 base at J, with 11 bases between. Germline V CDR1 and CDR2: MNHEY, SMNVEV (reference sequence). The CDR3 is CASNPGMSYNSPLHF. The CDR3 DNA is TGTGCCAGCAACCCAGGGATGTCCTATAATTCACCCCTCCACTTT.